This T cell receptor (beta chain) was identified in a study of CD8+ T cells in alopecia areata (dated by TCRdb to 2016 to 2019). Regarding the research as a whole: Treated patients were enrolled in an open-label pilot trial of oral tofacitinib, 5 to 10 mg twice daily, for moderate-to-severe alopecia areata. On the human side, TCRbeta sequencing was run on scalp tissue and on sorted CD4+ and CD8+ peripheral blood T cells from healthy controls and from alopecia areata patients with either patchy or totalis/universalis disease. Scalp clonality was compared among normal scalp (n=4), patchy alopecia areata scalp (n=8), and alopecia totalis/universalis scalp (n=8). Patients stayed on tofacitinib for 6 to 18 months and then had 6 months of follow-up off drug so that delayed response and recurrence could be assessed. immunoSEQ multiplex PCR using 35 Vbeta forward primers and 13 Jbeta reverse primers was used to amplify TCRbeta CDR3 regions. The study used high-throughput TCRbeta sequencing to examine T cell clonal expansion in alopecia areata, in both the C3H/HeJ mouse model and human patients. In treated patients, disease severity was measured using the SALT score, which gives the percentage of scalp surface area affected. RNA was extracted with the PAXgene miRNA kit for fixed scalp, the miRNeasy kit for PBMCs, and the RNeasy kit for mouse skin. Biopsies were taken from tofacitinib-treated patients at baseline and at 4 and 24 weeks of treatment, and a later scalp biopsy was taken in several of the tofacitinib-treated patients. Overall study outcomes, separate from this receptor: Compared with normal scalp, lesional scalp, particularly in alopecia totalis/universalis, had higher clonality and more expanded CD8+ clones, which suggests antigenic drive. During tofacitinib treatment, many expanded lesional clones remained in scalp and blood, and this persistence may partly explain relapse after treatment is stopped. Because the treated cohort was small and had only one nonresponder, larger studies are needed to examine links between baseline CD8+ expansion and response. Resident alphabeta T cells in normal human skin are also sequenced, complicating scalp TCR repertoire analysis, unlike mouse skin dominated by gammadelta T cells. With tofacitinib, both scalp clonality and the number of expanded CD8+ clones among the top 100 scalp clones went down significantly. Shared TCR sequences between patients were less evident than in mice, which may be partly attributable to HLA diversity in the patient population.

The library came from the immunoSEQ multiplex PCR assay. RNA was extracted from all samples and reverse transcribed into cDNA, which served as template for TCR sequencing. SuperScript III was used to make first-strand cDNA, primed with a 2:1 mix of oligo-dT and random hexamers. Amplification bias was assessed with a synthetic immune receptor repertoire, and residual bias was removed computationally. The authors' analysis ran thus. Raw reads were preprocessed to remove errors, and CDR3 was defined according to IMGT conventions as the region from the conserved cysteine to phenylalanine. Clonality was computed as 1 minus the Shannon entropy, with the entropy normalized by log2 of the number of productive unique TCRs. Whether each scalp clone was CD4 or CD8 was inferred by checking scalp TCRbeta sequences against the CD4 and CD8 repertoires from sorted blood. The source is immuneACCESS, and TCRdb retained only in-frame sequences with V and J called. Part of the clones is not carried over; for the studies checked, unresolved V genes explain less than half of this, and the remainder is unexplained. The V and J calls and clone size were taken over from that table, and D and trimming were inferred from the DNA. This sample comprises approximately 280,000 clones, about three fifths of them detected only once. The ten largest clones capture approximately 1.7% of the sample.

This clone was counted only a few times. The specificity of this receptor is unknown. There are no base qualities to consult, and no much larger clone falls within one base. The germline V gene yields SNHLY for CDR1 and FYNNEI for CDR2. The CDR3 measures 12 amino acids from cysteine to phenylalanine. Only CDR3 DNA remains: 36 bases, in frame from the first base. V loses 7 bases, J loses 5 bases, and the germline ends lie 9 bases apart. The sample's time point label, decoded: roughly 26 weeks on oral tofacitinib. This sample's treatment or condition label indicates: oral pan-JAK inhibitor, 5-10 mg twice daily. Peripheral blood and lesional scalp punch biopsies were obtained from patients with alopecia areata. After PBMCs were isolated by density centrifugation and stained for CD3, CD4 and CD8, a FACSAria was used to sort CD4+ and CD8+ T cells.

The chain is made from TRBV2 and TRBJ2-1; the D gene is perhaps TRBD1, from 6 matching bases. Here the sequenced sample was CD4+ T cells sorted from blood, taken at week 24, from a patient treated with tofacitinib. This receptor was identified in a human donor with alopecia areata. CDR3 region: CASKAGDNEQFF. The nucleotides read TGTGCCAGCAAAGCAGGGGACAATGAGCAGTTCTTC.